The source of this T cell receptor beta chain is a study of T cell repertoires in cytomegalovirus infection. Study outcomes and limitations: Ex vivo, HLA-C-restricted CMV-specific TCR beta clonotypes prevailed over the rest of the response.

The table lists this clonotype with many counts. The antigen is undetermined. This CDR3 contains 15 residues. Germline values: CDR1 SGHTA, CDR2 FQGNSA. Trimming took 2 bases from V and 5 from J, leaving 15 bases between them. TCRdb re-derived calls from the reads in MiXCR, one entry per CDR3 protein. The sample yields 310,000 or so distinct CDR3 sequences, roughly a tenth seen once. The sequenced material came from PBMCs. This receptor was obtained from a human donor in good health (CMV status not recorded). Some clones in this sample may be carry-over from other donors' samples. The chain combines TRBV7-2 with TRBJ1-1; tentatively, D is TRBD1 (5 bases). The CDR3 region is CASSLPGGGRTEAFF. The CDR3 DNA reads TGTGCCAGCAGCTTACCGGGGGGGGGAAGGACTGAAGCTTTCTTT.